Listed below are T cell receptor beta chains from one sample, sequenced in a study of control samples from healthy donors and cancer patients. This table comes from immunoSEQ multiplex PCR, and its TCRdb copy is limited to in-frame clones, with some not included. The sample gives around 150,000 clones, around 90% of which show up once; around 4.7% is in the top ten. Sequenced material: blood. These receptors were obtained from a man aged 25-40 years in good health. Both conserved end residues are part of each CDR3. D genes are given only for firm matches. Expanded clones get a size class; other rows say once, few or many, or leave the size out.

>.|.|TRBV7-2|TRBJ1-2
CASSLETANYGYTF
TGTGCCAGCAGCTTAGAAACAGCAAACTATGGCTACACCTTC
>TRBD1|.|TRBV7-8|TRBJ2-7
CASSLAGGTGSYEQYF
TGTGCCAGCAGCTTAGCAGGGGGGACAGGCTCCTACGAGCAGTACTTC
>.|.|TRBV21-1|TRBJ2-7
CASSKEFYLGPPAYEQYF
TGTGCCAGCAGCAAAGAATTTTACCTTGGGCCCCCCGCCTACGAGCAGTACTTC
>TRBD1|.|TRBV14|TRBJ1-6
CASSQQPGQHSPLHF
TGTGCCAGCAGCCAACAACCGGGACAGCACTCACCCCTCCACTTT
>TRBD1|.|TRBV5-6|TRBJ1-1
CASRPQGAANTEAFF
TGTGCCAGCAGACCACAGGGGGCCGCGAACACTGAAGCTTTCTTT
>.|.|TRBV7-9|TRBJ2-2
CASSLGLALNTGELFF
TGTGCCAGCAGCTTAGGGCTAGCGCTTAACACCGGGGAGCTGTTTTTT
>TRBD1|.|TRBV19|TRBJ1-1
CASSNLRGQMGNTEAFF
TGTGCCAGTAGTAACCTCAGGGGGCAGATGGGGAACACTGAAGCTTTCTTT
>TRBD2|.|TRBV7-2|TRBJ2-1
CASSLGLAGGNEQFF
TGTGCCAGCAGCTTGGGACTAGCGGGGGGGAATGAGCAGTTCTTC
>.|.|TRBV28|TRBJ1-2
CASSPFLGANYGYTF
TGTGCCAGCAGTCCCTTTCTGGGGGCTAACTATGGCTACACCTTC
>.|.|TRBV7-2|TRBJ2-1
CASSLLNGAYNEQFF
TGTGCCAGCAGCCTTCTTAACGGGGCCTACAATGAGCAGTTCTTC
>TRBD1|.|TRBV5-5|TRBJ1-1
CASSSDRGGTVTEAFF
TGTGCCAGCAGCTCGGACAGGGGTGGAACGGTCACTGAAGCTTTCTTT
>.|.|TRBV6-2/TRBV6-3|TRBJ1-5
CASSHHPGVGGNQPQHF
TGTGCCAGCAGTCATCACCCCGGAGTAGGCGGCAATCAGCCCCAGCATTTT
>.|.|TRBV10-3|TRBJ1-1
CAISERGSNTEAFF
TGTGCCATCAGTGAGCGTGGATCGAACACTGAAGCTTTCTTT
>TRBD2|.|TRBV9|TRBJ2-7
CASSVASGPSYEQYF
TGTGCCAGCAGCGTAGCTAGCGGGCCCTCCTACGAGCAGTACTTC
>TRBD1|.|TRBV10-1|TRBJ2-1
CASSAGTGRYNEQFF
TGCGCCAGCTCCGCGGGGACAGGGAGATACAATGAGCAGTTCTTC
>.|.|TRBV5-5|TRBJ1-2
CASSLRGGDGYTF
TGTGCCAGCAGCTTGAGAGGAGGGGATGGCTACACCTTC
>.|.|TRBV9|TRBJ1-3
CASSAHSGPFSGNTIYF
TGTGCCAGCAGCGCTCATTCAGGTCCCTTCTCTGGAAACACCATATATTTT
>.|.|TRBV7-2|TRBJ2-3
CASGIRGVGDTQYF
TGTGCCAGCGGAATCAGGGGAGTCGGGGATACGCAGTATTTT
>TRBD2|once|TRBV6-4|TRBJ2-3
CASSDAGGSADTQYF
TGTGCCAGCAGTGACGCGGGAGGGTCCGCAGATACGCAGTATTTT
>.|.|TRBV6-2/TRBV6-3|TRBJ2-1
CASSYTVDEQFF
TGTGCCAGCAGTTACACGGTCGATGAGCAGTTCTTC
>TRBD2|.|TRBV9|TRBJ2-3
CASSVGGTGGQGDTQYF
TGTGCCAGCAGCGTAGGTGGGACGGGGGGGCAGGGAGATACGCAGTATTTT
>TRBD2|.|TRBV24-1|TRBJ2-5
CATSHPVERGGLETQYF
TGTGCCACCAGTCACCCTGTGGAGCGGGGGGGACTAGAGACCCAGTACTTC
>.|.|TRBV5-1|TRBJ1-2
CASSLAVGILDYGYTF
TGCGCCAGCAGCTTGGCCGTGGGGATCCTCGACTATGGCTACACCTTC
>.|.|TRBV14|TRBJ1-1
CASSQANGYTEAFF
TGTGCCAGCAGCCAAGCCAACGGGTACACTGAAGCTTTCTTT
>TRBD1|.|TRBV5-4|TRBJ2-3
CASSPGTGYTDTQYF
TGTGCCAGCAGCCCCGGGACAGGATACACAGATACGCAGTATTTT
>.|.|TRBV13|TRBJ2-7
CASSLIGYEQYF
TGTGCCAGCAGCTTAATAGGCTACGAGCAGTACTTC
>.|few|TRBV19|TRBJ2-5
CASSIGQGAETQYF
TGTGCCAGTAGTATCGGTCAGGGTGCGGAGACCCAGTACTTC
>.|few|TRBV27|TRBJ2-7
CASSLSWTAYYEQYF
TGTGCCAGCAGTTTATCATGGACAGCCTACTACGAGCAGTACTTC
>.|once|TRBV18|TRBJ2-3
CASSPRARADTQYF
TGTGCCAGCTCACCACGGGCTAGGGCGGATACGCAGTATTTT
>.|.|TRBV2|TRBJ2-3
CASLGLGSLSDTQYF
TGTGCCAGCCTTGGGCTTGGGTCCCTCTCAGATACGCAGTATTTT
>TRBD1|.|TRBV2|TRBJ1-5
CASRGQGGSNQPQHF
TGTGCCAGCAGAGGACAGGGAGGGAGCAATCAGCCCCAGCATTTT
>.|.|TRBV29-1|TRBJ1-1
CSVGFNGVEAFF
TGCAGCGTTGGTTTTAATGGAGTAGAAGCTTTCTTT
>.|.|TRBV5-6|TRBJ2-5
CASSARIGAETQYF
TGTGCCAGCAGCGCCCGGATAGGAGCAGAGACCCAGTACTTC
>.|.|TRBV6-2/TRBV6-3|TRBJ1-4
CASSYGVLNEKLFF
TGTGCCAGCAGTTACGGAGTGCTTAATGAAAAACTGTTTTTT
>.|.|TRBV12-5|TRBJ2-5
CASGLSGAETQYF
TGTGCTAGTGGTTTGTCGGGGGCCGAGACCCAGTACTTC
>TRBD2|.|TRBV9|TRBJ2-3
CASRGTSGGPTDTQYF
TGTGCCAGCAGGGGGACTAGCGGGGGGCCTACAGATACGCAGTATTTT
>.|.|TRBV5-6|TRBJ2-2
CASSLVGSTGELFF
TGTGCCAGCAGCTTGGTGGGCAGCACCGGGGAGCTGTTTTTT
>.|few|TRBV7-2|TRBJ1-4
CASSLARVEGGDEKLFF
TGTGCCAGCAGCTTAGCTCGCGTGGAGGGAGGTGATGAAAAACTGTTTTTT
>TRBD1|.|TRBV28|TRBJ2-3
CASSSWTGASTDTQYF
TGTGCCAGCAGTTCGTGGACAGGGGCGAGCACAGATACGCAGTATTTT
>.|once|TRBV19|TRBJ2-3
CASSTWTGPDTQYF
TGTGCCAGTAGTACGTGGACGGGCCCAGATACGCAGTATTTT
>.|.|TRBV27|TRBJ1-5
CASSLGRGGQPQHF
TGTGCCAGCAGTTTAGGAAGGGGAGGCCAGCCCCAGCATTTT
>.|.|TRBV6-2/TRBV6-3|TRBJ2-3
CASSHRFRGSTDTQYF
TGTGCCAGCAGCCACAGGTTCAGGGGTAGCACAGATACGCAGTATTTT
>.|.|TRBV19|TRBJ1-6
CASSISGPDLHF
TGTGCCAGTAGTATATCTGGCCCCGATCTCCACTTT
>TRBD1|once|TRBV19|TRBJ1-5
CASTFSRDSYSNQPQHF
TGTGCCAGTACCTTCTCCAGGGACAGCTATAGCAATCAGCCCCAGCATTTT
>.|.|TRBV2|TRBJ1-1
CASSGQEEAFF
TGTGCCAGCAGTGGACAGGAAGAAGCTTTCTTT
>TRBD1|.|TRBV13|TRBJ1-2
CASSLVTGHYGYTF
TGTGCCAGCAGCTTAGTGACAGGGCACTATGGCTACACCTTC